The subject of this entry is one TCR beta chain. Its antigen remains unidentified. These data belong to a study of beta chain features in type 1 diabetes. Study-wide results and caveats: In cDNA sequencing, cells with high TCR expression could be over-represented.

Expressed TCRB transcripts were sequenced, since all the RNA that had been isolated was reverse transcribed. About 3.57 million reads, on average, came from each naive, central memory and regulatory T cell sample. TCRdb keeps only in-frame clones here, not all; method: immunoSEQ multiplex PCR. Here the sample spans 450,000 or so clones, roughly 10% being singletons. The CDR3 spans 13 residues. In germline, CDR1 is LNHDA, CDR2 SQIVND (reference sequence). V lost 6 bases and J lost 1, with 8 bases in between. Every participating donor gave one draw, a heparinised blood sample averaging about 100 mL. Sequenced material: naive CD4+ T cells from blood. The chain joins TRBV19 to TRBJ2-3; no clear D gene. The sequence derives from a young woman in good health. The CDR3 is CASSRARTDTQYF. For the CDR3, the DNA is TGTGCCAGTAGCCGGGCCCGCACAGATACGCAGTATTTT.